The T cell receptor (beta chain) under discussion was sequenced for a study of monozygotic twins with inflammatory bowel disease. Findings and limits, study-wide: No separation of different T cell subtypes was possible.

TCRdb processed the 5' RACE reads again and assigns one entry to each CDR3 protein, with no DNA. The sample includes approximately 200,000 distinct CDR3 sequences. Germline V gives CDR1 MNHNS, CDR2 SASEGT. The CDR3 is made up of 15 amino acids. As to this clonotype: Its antigen is currently unknown.

The chain links TRBV6-1 to TRBJ2-7; TCRdb's D gene call, TRBD1, goes unchecked for lack of DNA. The sequence derives from a human donor with ulcerative colitis or Crohn's disease, or a healthy co-twin of an affected twin (not recorded which). Sequencing was performed on blood. CDR3 sequence reads: CASSRTGDRAYEQYF.